This paragraph covers one T cell receptor beta chain sequence. No antigen is known for it. Trimming removed 1 base from V and 4 bases from J, with 10 bases in between. This CDR3 is built from 14 residues. CDR1 MNHEY and CDR2 SMNVEV come from the germline V gene (reference sequence). From blood CD8+ and CD4+ T cells, TCR beta sequences were generated. In contrast to the negatively isolated CD8+ and CD4+ T cells, TEMRA cells were FACS-enriched. This entry is derived from a study of CD8 T cells in Susac syndrome. Notes on the study in general: The study admitted that it had a relatively small number of individuals in its TCR sequencing and HLA analysis.

With random hexamers, reverse transcription was performed on about 0.5 to 1 ug of RNA. Across 54 Vbeta and 13 Jbeta, immunoSEQ multiplex PCR amplified TCR beta CDR3. One entry per CDR3 protein results from TCRdb running MiXCR on the immunoSEQ multiplex PCR reads. In the table there are about 22,000 distinct CDR3 sequences, about 92% of which are singletons. This chain connects TRBV27 to TRBJ1-1; no reliable D call. The sequence was collected from a human donor in good health. The material sequenced was CD8+ T cells from PBMCs. Here the CDR3 DNA reads TGTGCCAGCAGTTTATTCCTGGGAAGCACTGAAGCTTTCTTT. This sequence encodes CASSLFLGSTEAFF.